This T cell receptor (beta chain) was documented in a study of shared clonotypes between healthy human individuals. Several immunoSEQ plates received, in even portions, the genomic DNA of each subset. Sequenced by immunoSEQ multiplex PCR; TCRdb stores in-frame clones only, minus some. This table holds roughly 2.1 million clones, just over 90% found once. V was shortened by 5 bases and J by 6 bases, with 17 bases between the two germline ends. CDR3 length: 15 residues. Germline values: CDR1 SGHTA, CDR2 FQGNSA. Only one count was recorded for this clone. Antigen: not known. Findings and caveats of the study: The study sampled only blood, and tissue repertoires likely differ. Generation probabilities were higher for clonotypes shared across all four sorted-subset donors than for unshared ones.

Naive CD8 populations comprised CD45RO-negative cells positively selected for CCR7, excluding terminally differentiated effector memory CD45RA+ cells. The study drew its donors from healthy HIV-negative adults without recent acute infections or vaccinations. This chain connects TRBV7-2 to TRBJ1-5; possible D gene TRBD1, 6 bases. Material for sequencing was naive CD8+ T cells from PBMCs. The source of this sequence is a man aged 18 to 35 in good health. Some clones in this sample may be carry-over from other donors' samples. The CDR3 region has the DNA TGTGCCAGCAGCCCCGCTGGGGGGCTATCTCAGCCCCAGCATTTT. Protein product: CASSPAGGLSQPQHF.